The 13 T cell receptor beta chains reported below all come from one sample, sequenced in a study of CXCR3-negative and CXCR3-positive naive CD8 T cells. Their recognized antigens are unknown. Study-wide points: More hydrophobic TRB CDR3s were found in CXCR3-positive naive cells than in CXCR3-negative naive cells.

Libraries of TRB cDNA were made by 5' RACE and carried UMIs. Each CDR3 protein gets one entry in TCRdb, which reprocessed the 5' RACE reads and gives no DNA. This sample lists around 88,000 distinct CDR3 sequences; its ten largest clones have about 1%. The sequencing sample was made of naive CXCR3+ CD8+ T cells from blood. Documented subset: CD45RO-CCR7+CD27+CD95- naive CD8+ T cells expressing CXCR3 (TNR3+). These receptors were taken from a human donor in good health. Some clones in this sample may be carry-over from other donors' samples.

This chain connects TRBV7-9 to TRBJ1-1; as DNA is missing, the TRBD1 call by TCRdb cannot be tested. The CDR3 consists of 14 residues. CDR1 is SEHNR, CDR2 FQNEAQ, per germline (reference sequence). The CDR3 sequence: CASSPGQLLTEAFF.

The V call is TRBV5-1, the J call TRBJ1-1; with no DNA, the TCRdb D assignment of TRBD1 cannot be verified. This CDR3 contains 14 residues. The germline gives CDR1 SGHRS, CDR2 YFSETQ. CDR3 in amino acids: CASSVGQGFTEAFF.

This sequence joins TRBV7-3 and TRBJ1-1; TCRdb's D call, TRBD1, is unchecked because there is no DNA. Germline CDR1 reads SGHTA; CDR2 reads FQGTGA. The CDR3 runs 15 residues. The chain's CDR3 is CASSPGQGEHTEAFF.

The chain couples TRBV28 to TRBJ2-7; lacking DNA, the TRBD1 call made by TCRdb goes unchecked. The CDR3 has 13 residues. Germline CDR1 reads MDHEN; CDR2 reads SYDVKM. The CDR3 sequence is CASSTGHSYEQYF.

The CDR3 sequence: CASSLAQGARDEQYF. V gene TRBV7-6 combines with J gene TRBJ2-7; absent DNA, TCRdb's TRBD1 call cannot be checked. This CDR3 has 15 amino acids. The germline V gene has CDR1 SGHVS and CDR2 FNYEAQ.

This chain links TRBV5-1 with TRBJ2-2. CDR1 and CDR2 (germline): SGHRS, YFSETQ. CDR3 size: 14 residues. CDR3: CASSLEQNTGELFF. The full variable domain, its missing parts supplied by reference TRBV5-1 and TRBJ2-2, is KAGVTQTPRYLIKTRGQQVTLSCSPISGHRSVSWYQQTPGQGLQFLFEYFSETQRNKGNFPGRFSGRQFSNSRSEMNVSTLELGDSALYLCASSLEQNTGELFFGEGSRLTVL.

The chain has TRBV28 and TRBJ1-4; TCRdb reports TRBD1, a call that lacks DNA to check it against. This CDR3 region has 13 residues. Germline V gene lookup returns CDR1 MDHEN and CDR2 SYDVKM. CDR3 sequence reads: CASSLEQAEKLFF.

J is TRBJ2-7 and V is TRBV6-5; TCRdb indicates TRBD1, and absent DNA this call remains unverified. The CDR3 has 16 residues. Germline lookup yields CDR1 MNHEY and CDR2 SVGAGI. The CDR3 region is CASSYRGQGAGYEQYF.

This chain's CDR3 is CSASENTEAFF. The V gene is TRBV29-1, the J gene TRBJ1-1. The length of the CDR3 is 11 residues. Germline V gene lookup returns CDR1 SQVTM and CDR2 ANQGSEA.

The chain carries TRBV7-9 and TRBJ2-7; TCRdb calls TRBD1, which cannot be checked without DNA. Germline V gene sequence: CDR1 SEHNR, CDR2 FQNEAQ (reference sequence). This CDR3 comprises 16 residues. The CDR3 sequence: CASSLGQGILVYEQYF.

The rearrangement joins TRBV5-1 to TRBJ2-7; TCRdb selects TRBD1, and the lack of DNA leaves this call unchecked. Germline V gene data show CDR1 as SGHRS and CDR2 as YFSETQ. This CDR3 is built from 16 residues. The CDR3 sequence: CASSALIRQGSNEQYF.

J is TRBJ1-1 and V is TRBV6-2 or TRBV6-3; TCRdb gives TRBD1 as the D gene, but with no DNA this cannot be confirmed. The germline V gene has CDR1 MNHEY and CDR2 SVGEGT. The CDR3 loop spans 16 amino acids. CDR3 sequence: CASSYSTTDLNTEAFF.

This CDR3 reads CASSLSAYDSYNEQFF. This sequence joins TRBV7-9 and TRBJ2-1. The CDR3 is 16 residues long. The germline gives CDR1 SEHNR, CDR2 FQNEAQ (reference sequence).